The T cell receptor (beta chain) described here comes from a study of identical twins. V gave up 0 bases and J gave up 5 bases; unmatched junction bases: 7. This CDR3 contains 16 residues. The authors used template switching to add a universal primer site and gave cDNA unique molecular identifiers. TCRdb redid the calling of the 5' RACE reads with MiXCR, one entry per CDR3 protein. Of over 250,000 distinct CDR3 sequences in the sample, 8.5% to 9.5% were seen once. Study-wide results and limits: Abundant beta clonotypes from cord blood had fewer insertions, unlike memory repertoires, which showed none. It was possible that invariant MAIT and iNKT cells partly confounded the zero-insertion analyses.

A note on this clonotype: Its antigen is unidentified.

The same data also went into a second study, on yellow fever vaccine responses in identical twins.

The sequence derives from a woman aged 18-30 years in good health. The sequencing input was CD8+ T cells sorted from blood. The genes are TRBV12-3 or TRBV12-4 and TRBJ2-1; the match to TRBD1 covers 7 bases. Here the CDR3 reads CASSLAFLGQNNEQFF. CDR3 coding DNA: TGTGCCAGCAGTTTAGCTTTTTTGGGACAGAACAATGAGCAGTTCTTC.